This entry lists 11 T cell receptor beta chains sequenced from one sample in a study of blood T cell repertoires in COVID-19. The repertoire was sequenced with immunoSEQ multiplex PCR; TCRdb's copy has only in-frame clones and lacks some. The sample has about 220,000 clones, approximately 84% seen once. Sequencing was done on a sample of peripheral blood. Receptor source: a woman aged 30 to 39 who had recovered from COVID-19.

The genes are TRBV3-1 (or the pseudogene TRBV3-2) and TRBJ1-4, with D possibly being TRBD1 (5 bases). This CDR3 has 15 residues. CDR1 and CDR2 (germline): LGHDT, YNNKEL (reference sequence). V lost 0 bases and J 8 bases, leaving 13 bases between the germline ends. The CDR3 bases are TGTGCCAGCAGCCAAGAGGCAGGGCTGGAGGAAAAACTGTTTTTT. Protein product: CASSQEAGLEEKLFF.

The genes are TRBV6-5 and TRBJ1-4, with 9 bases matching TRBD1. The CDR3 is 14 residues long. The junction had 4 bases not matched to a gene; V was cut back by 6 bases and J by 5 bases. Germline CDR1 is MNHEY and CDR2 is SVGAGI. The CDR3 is CASRDRGGNEKLFF. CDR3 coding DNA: TGTGCCAGCAGGGACAGGGGAGGAAATGAAAAACTGTTTTTT.

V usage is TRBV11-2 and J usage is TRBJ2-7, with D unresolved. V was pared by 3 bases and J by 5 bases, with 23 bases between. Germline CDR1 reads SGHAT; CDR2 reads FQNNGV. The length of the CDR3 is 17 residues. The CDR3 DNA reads TGTGCCAGCAGCTTCTACCTCCGGCGGAAACAAGAACACGAGCAGTACTTC. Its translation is CASSFYLRRKQEHEQYF.

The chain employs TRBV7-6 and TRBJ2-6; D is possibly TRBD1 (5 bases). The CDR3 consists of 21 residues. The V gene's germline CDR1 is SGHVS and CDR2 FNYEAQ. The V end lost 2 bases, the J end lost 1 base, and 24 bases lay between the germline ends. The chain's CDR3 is CASSLHMAPRGVWSGANVLTF. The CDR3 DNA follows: TGTGCCAGCAGCTTACATATGGCGCCAAGGGGCGTATGGTCTGGGGCCAACGTCCTGACTTTC.

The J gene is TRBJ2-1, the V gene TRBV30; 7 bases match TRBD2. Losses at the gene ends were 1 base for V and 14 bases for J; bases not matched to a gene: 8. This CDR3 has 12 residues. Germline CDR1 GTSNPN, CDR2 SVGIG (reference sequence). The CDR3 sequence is CAWSGGRDAEFF. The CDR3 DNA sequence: TGTGCCTGGAGTGGGGGGAGGGACGCCGAGTTCTTC.

CDR3 protein: CASSPSGQSNQPQHF. In DNA, the CDR3 is TGTGCCAGCAGTCCCTCGGGACAGAGCAATCAGCCCCAGCATTTT. The chain is built from TRBV28 and TRBJ1-5; 7 bases match TRBD1. With V trimmed by 5 bases and J by 1 base, 5 bases remained unmatched. The CDR3 contains 15 residues. Germline-derived CDR1 and CDR2 are MDHEN and SYDVKM. Full variable domain (outside the CDR3, taken from reference TRBV28 and TRBJ1-5): DVKVTQSSRYLVKRTGEKVFLECVQDMDHENMFWYRQDPGLGLRLIYFSYDVKMKEKGDIPEGYSVSREKKERFSLILESASTNQTSMYLCASSPSGQSNQPQHFGDGTRLSIL.

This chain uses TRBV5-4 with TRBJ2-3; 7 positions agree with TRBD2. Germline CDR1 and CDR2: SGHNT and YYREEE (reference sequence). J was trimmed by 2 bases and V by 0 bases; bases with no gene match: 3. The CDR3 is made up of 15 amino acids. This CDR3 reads CASSLVLADTDTQYF. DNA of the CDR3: TGTGCCAGCAGCTTGGTGCTAGCGGACACAGATACGCAGTATTTT.

CDR3 bases: TGTGCCAGCAGCTTAGGTCCGGGCAGGGTGACTGGAAACACCATATATTTT. This translates into CASSLGPGRVTGNTIYF. The chain is built from TRBV7-9 and TRBJ1-3; perhaps TRBD1 as D (5 bases). CDR1 and CDR2 from the germline V gene are SEHNR and FQNEAQ (reference sequence). V gave up 1 base and J gave up 2 bases, with 15 bases separating them. The CDR3 contains 17 residues.

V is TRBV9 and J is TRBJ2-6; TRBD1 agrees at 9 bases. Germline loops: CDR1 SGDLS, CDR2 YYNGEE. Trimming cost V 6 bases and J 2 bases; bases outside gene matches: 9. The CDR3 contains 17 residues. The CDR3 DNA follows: TGTGCCAGCACAGACAGGGGGAAAGTCGCTGGGGCCAACGTCCTGACTTTC. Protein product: CASTDRGKVAGANVLTF.

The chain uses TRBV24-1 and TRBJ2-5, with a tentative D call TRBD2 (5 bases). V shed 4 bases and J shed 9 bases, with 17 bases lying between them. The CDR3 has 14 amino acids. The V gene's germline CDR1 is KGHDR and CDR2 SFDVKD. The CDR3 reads CATSDPDTAGAQYF. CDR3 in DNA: TGTGCCACCAGTGACCCTGACACGGCCGGGGCCCAGTACTTC.

The CDR3 DNA sequence: TGTGCCTGGAGTGCAGTGTCAACTAATGAAAAACTGTTTTTT. Protein sequence: CAWSAVSTNEKLFF. V and J are TRBV30 and TRBJ1-4; unclear D gene. V was clipped by 1 base and J by 0 bases, with 6 bases between them. Per the germline V gene, CDR1 is GTSNPN and CDR2 is SVGIG (reference sequence). This CDR3 comprises 14 residues.